This section outlines one TCR beta chain sequence together with its context. This entry comes from a study of blood T cell repertoires in COVID-19. The ends were cut back, 5 bases at V and 5 bases at J, with 16 bases in the middle. This CDR3 is 15 amino acids long. Germline CDR1 and CDR2: SGHTA and FQGNSA. Assay used: immunoSEQ multiplex PCR; TCRdb lists only in-frame clones, some missing. The sample holds some 530,000 clones; 80% to 90% are singletons and the top ten take around 8%. The chain links TRBV7-2 to TRBJ2-4; TRBD1 might be the D (6 bases). The source material was PBMCs or T cells enriched from blood (not recorded which). The TCR comes from a woman aged 55-70 years who had recovered from COVID-19. The CDR3, as DNA: TGTGCCAGCAGCACACAATCAGGGGACCAAAACATTCAGTACTTC. Translated: CASSTQSGDQNIQYF.